Shown below are 6 T cell receptor beta chains from a single sample sequenced in a study of brain T cells in children with intractable seizures. Profiling relied on immunoSEQ multiplex PCR, and the TCRdb table lists in-frame clones only, not all of them. Here the sample spans 50,000 to 80,000 clones, approximately 95% being singletons. This specimen was peripheral blood, taken at surgery. Source of these receptors: a boy under two years old with focal cortical dysplasia and intractable seizures.

The chain has TRBV2 and TRBJ2-5, with 13 bases aligning to TRBD2. V dropped 3 bases and J dropped 6; count of bases not matched to a gene: 13. The CDR3 is 18 residues long. Germline V gives CDR1 SNHLY, CDR2 FYNNEI. The CDR3 nucleotides read TGTGCCAGCAGTGAGCTCGGACTAGCGGGAGCCCCCCTCCAGACCCAGTACTTC. Amino acid sequence: CASSELGLAGAPLQTQYF.

This chain connects TRBV5-1 to TRBJ2-2; D is possibly TRBD1 (5 bases). This CDR3 comprises 15 residues. The germline V gene has CDR1 SGHRS and CDR2 YFSETQ. Trimming removed 5 bases at V and 0 bases at J, with 11 bases between. The CDR3 DNA follows: TGCGCCAGCAGTTGGGGCAGATCGAACACCGGGGAGCTGTTTTTT. Encoded protein: CASSWGRSNTGELFF.

This chain joins TRBV7-6 and TRBJ2-7, with 11 bases that match TRBD2. The CDR3 length is 15 residues. J was trimmed by 1 base and V by 5 bases; bases with no gene match: 4. Germline V gene data show CDR1 as SGHVS and CDR2 as FNYEAQ. CDR3 in DNA: TGTGCCAGCAGCAAGGGACTAGCGGATTCCTACGAGCAGTACTTC. Translation: CASSKGLADSYEQYF.

The chain links TRBV24-1 to TRBJ1-5; 10 bases line up with TRBD1. Germline values: CDR1 KGHDR, CDR2 SFDVKD. This CDR3 spans 17 amino acids. J lost 0 bases, V lost 5 bases, and 6 bases had no gene match. In nucleotides, the CDR3 is TGTGCCACCAGTGCCGGGACAGGGGTCGATAGCAATCAGCCCCAGCATTTT. Amino acid sequence: CATSAGTGVDSNQPQHF.

This chain connects TRBV5-1 to TRBJ2-4, with D possibly matching TRBD1 (6 bases). The V gene lost 4 bases and the J gene lost 0 bases, with 17 bases spanning the gap. This CDR3 contains 17 residues. Germline CDR1 SGHRS, CDR2 YFSETQ. CDR3 sequence: CASSEPGQSIAKNIQYF. In DNA, the CDR3 is TGCGCCAGCAGCGAACCTGGACAGTCCATAGCCAAAAACATTCAGTACTTC.

The chain links TRBV2 to TRBJ2-5; possible D gene TRBD2, 5 bases. V lost 8 bases, J lost 5 bases, and 9 bases lay in between. Germline CDR1 SNHLY, CDR2 FYNNEI. The CDR3 has 11 amino acids. DNA of the CDR3: TGTGCCAGCTTTATAGCGGAGACCCAGTACTTC. As protein: CASFIAETQYF.